This T cell receptor beta chain was sequenced in a study of CD4 T cells in relation to SARS-CoV-2 and coronaviruses (dated by TCRdb to the early 2020s). Concerning the study at large: Using patient-derived lymphoblastoid cell lines, the shared crossreactive spike epitopes were mapped to their HLA restriction. At the level of individual TCR clonotypes, the study measured memory CD4+ T cell crossreactivity between SARS-CoV-2 spike protein and common cold coronavirus spike proteins. The Adaptive Biotechnologies TCR-sequencing kit was used to sequence samples from three pre-COVID donors and the naive versus memory experiments, while other data came from Illumina-based sequencing. A different TCR-beta assay, based on Illumina, was used to sequence expansion assays from other donors in the study.

Broader findings and caveats from the paper: Since the crossreactivity analysis centred on spike protein, crossreactivity against other viral proteins was not assessed. In about 60% of donors, memory CD4+ clonotypes turned up that crossrecognized SARS-CoV-2 and at least one common cold coronavirus spike. Naive versus memory sequencing indicated that memory recall responses, rather than primary responses primed during culture, are detected by the assay. Pre-pandemic and post-infection samples were not both contributed by any donor, so tracing of the source of pre-existing responses was limited. Crossreactive clones showed significantly weaker SARS-CoV-2-driven expansion than monoreactive clones, consistent with antigenic imprinting. Small numbers of patients and of tested TCRs limited the study.

Details on this clone: There is no known antigen for this receptor. Nothing much larger sits one base from this clone, and base qualities are not available.

CD4+ T cells from unexposed donors were collected before the COVID-19 pandemic (2011-2018). Naive and memory CD4+ T cells were separated from cryopreserved PBMCs by CD4 enrichment followed by EasySep naive CD4+ T cell enrichment. Leukapheresis product for the unexposed donors was purchased commercially. Ficoll-Paque PLUS gradient centrifugation was used to isolate PBMCs from leukapheresis product or whole blood. The PBMCs went either fresh into the expansion assay or into cryopreservation at -140 degrees C. The QIAamp Micro DNA Kit was used to extract genomic DNA from the CD4+ T cells. The CDR3 numbers 15 residues from cysteine through phenylalanine. The sequence is cut down to CDR3 DNA, 45 bases in frame from base 1. V sheds 2 bases and J sheds 0 bases, leaving 10 bases between their ends. Via the germline V gene, CDR1 is LGHNA and CDR2 YSLEER. Deep-resolution immunoSEQ TCR-beta sequencing was performed on DNA from uncultured naive and memory CD4+ T cells. The study's processing was this. During preprocessing, nonproductive sequences were removed, as were CDR3s that did not start with C, did not end with F or W, or were shorter than 7 amino acids. Cultured and uncultured naive and memory CD4+ repertoires were searched for CDR3s previously identified as spike- and CEF-reactive. After three terminal residues were trimmed from each end, CDR3 homology was quantified as pairwise Levenshtein distance using the stringdist R package. TCRdb retrieved this table from immuneACCESS and kept in-frame rearrangements only. Not all clones are present; in checked studies, unresolved V genes account for under half, and no reason is known for the remainder. That table is the source of V, J and clone size, and D and trimming were worked out from the DNA. This sample is represented by tens of thousands of clones; 80% to 95% of them were singletons. Under 0.3% of the sample belongs to the ten largest clones.

The source material was naive CD4+ T cells from PBMCs. In light of the paper, this sample's cell subset or site label describes: naive CD4+ T cells isolated by negative enrichment. This clonotype was sampled from a human donor in good health. The V and J segments used are TRBV4-3 and TRBJ1-2, with the D gene not confidently named. The DNA reads as follows: TGCGCCAGCAGCCAAATGGACCGACCTAACTATGGCTACACCTTC. Translated, this gives CASSQMDRPNYGYTF.